The present entry profiles one TCR beta chain with its context. The entry originates in a study of blood T cell repertoires in COVID-19. Study overall: Acute and convalescent COVID-19 specimens originated in the United States, Italy and Spain. The analysed material was cDNA or gDNA that came from T cells, B-cell-depleted T cells, or PBMCs.

Original analysis: From reference gene primer amplification, estimates of nucleated cell counts were derived. Method: immunoSEQ multiplex PCR; TCRdb's copy keeps in-frame clones and lacks some. V and J calls and clone size are those listed in that table; D and trimming were worked out from the DNA. The repertoire holds about 160,000 clones, with 70% to 85% as singletons. The CDR3 contains 12 residues. Trimming took off 0 bases at V and 6 bases at J, with 3 bases between the two ends. Germline CDR1 reads LNHNV; CDR2 reads YYDKDF (reference sequence). The chain recombines TRBV15 with TRBJ2-4, with unresolved D. Sequencing input: peripheral blood. This receptor was obtained from an elderly woman with acute or convalescent COVID-19. Here the CDR3 reads CATSRDLNIQYF. CDR3 DNA sequence: TGTGCCACCAGCAGAGATCTAAACATTCAGTACTTC.